This T cell receptor (beta chain) originates from a study of OX40 agonist ivuxolimab in advanced cancers. Profiling relied on immunoSEQ multiplex PCR, and the TCRdb table lists in-frame clones only, not all of them. The table shows 60,000 to 100,000 clones, with around 93% occurring only once. The CDR3 extends over 17 amino acids. V lost 4 bases and J 2 bases, leaving 22 bases between the germline ends. Germline loops: CDR1 SGHRS, CDR2 YFSETQ. This clone appeared once. The TCR was taken from an adult with an advanced solid tumor such as melanoma, head and neck, liver or kidney cancer. The V call is TRBV5-1, the J call TRBJ2-7; tentative D call: TRBD2 (6 bases). The sequencing here drew on CD4+ or CD8+ T cells sorted from blood, taken in a trial of the OX40 agonist ivuxolimab. CDR3 region: CASSRGNPAGLAYEQYF. The CDR3 bases are TGCGCCAGCAGCCGAGGAAATCCGGCGGGGCTAGCCTACGAGCAGTACTTC. The variable domain in full, with the rest retrieved from reference TRBV5-1 and TRBJ2-7, is KAGVTQTPRYLIKTRGQQVTLSCSPISGHRSVSWYQQTPGQGLQFLFEYFSETQRNKGNFPGRFSGRQFSNSRSEMNVSTLELGDSALYLCASSRGNPAGLAYEQYFGPGTRLTVT.